The rows below give T cell receptor beta chains drawn from one sample of a study of beta chain features in type 1 diabetes. Profiled with immunoSEQ multiplex PCR; TCRdb holds only in-frame clones, not every one. This sample has 970,000 or so clones, with about a sixth found just once. Source material: naive CD4+ T cells from blood. These receptors originate from a woman aged 18-30 years in good health. Each CDR3 is given with its conserved first and last residue. The D gene is left open where the match is weak. Expanded clones are given a class, and other clones once, few, many or no size at all.

>TRBV28|-|-|TRBJ2-1|12
TGTGCCAGCAGTGATCGACACAATGAGCAGTTCTTC
CASSDRHNEQFF
>TRBV28|few|-|TRBJ1-1|15
TGTGCCAGCAGTTTACGAAGGACAGTGAACACTGAAGCTTTCTTT
CASSLRRTVNTEAFF
>TRBV4-2|-|TRBD1|TRBJ2-3|15
TGTGCCAGCAGCCAAGACGGGGGACAGGGGGATACGCAGTATTTT
CASSQDGGQGDTQYF
>TRBV18|-|-|TRBJ2-2|16
TGTGCCAGCTCCACCAATCCTCTGATTATCACCGGGGAGCTGTTTTTT
CASSTNPLIITGELFF
>TRBV2|few|-|TRBJ2-7|11
TGTGCCAGCACCATGGAGTCCGAGCAGTACTTC
CASTMESEQYF
>TRBV6-5|-|TRBD2|TRBJ2-5|16
TGTGCCAGCAGTTACAAGTCTAGCGGGACCCAAGAGACCCAGTACTTC
CASSYKSSGTQETQYF
>TRBV5-6|-|TRBD1|TRBJ1-1|14
TGTGCCAGCAGCTTGGGTCCAGGGGGCGGTGAAGCTTTCTTT
CASSLGPGGGEAFF
>TRBV25-1|few|-|TRBJ2-2|15
TGTGCCAGCAAACCGGGCTCCTCATGGTCCGGGGAGCTGTTTTTT
CASKPGSSWSGELFF
>TRBV4-3|few|TRBD2|TRBJ2-3|15
TGCGCCAGCAGCCAGACTAGCTTTAGCACAGATACGCAGTATTTT
CASSQTSFSTDTQYF
>TRBV28|few|-|TRBJ2-1|17
TGTGCCAGCAGCTCCGTCATGGGGCTAGCAGGTGGCAATGAGCAGTTCTTC
CASSSVMGLAGGNEQFF
>TRBV9|-|-|TRBJ1-1|15
TGTGCCAGCAGCGAGGGGGGGAGGATGAACACTGAAGCTTTCTTT
CASSEGGRMNTEAFF
>TRBV5-1|-|-|TRBJ2-5|13
TGCGCCAGCAAAGGGCCAGTTTTCCAGACCCAGTACTTC
CASKGPVFQTQYF
>TRBV6-6|few|-|TRBJ1-1|13
TGTGCCAGCAGCCCCGGAGGGTCGACTGAAGCTTTCTTT
CASSPGGSTEAFF
>TRBV19|-|TRBD1|TRBJ2-1|15
TGTGCCAGTAGCCTGGGGACAGTCCAATTTAGTGAGCAGTTCTTC
CASSLGTVQFSEQFF
>TRBV18|few|-|TRBJ2-5|14
TGTGCCAGCTCACCGGGTGGGAGGCAAGAGACCCAGTACTTC
CASSPGGRQETQYF
>TRBV4-1|few|TRBD2|TRBJ2-3|17
TGCGCCAGCAGCCGGTTGATTGCGGGAGGGGTCACAGATACGCAGTATTTT
CASSRLIAGGVTDTQYF
>TRBV7-9|few|-|TRBJ2-1|14
TGTGCCAGCAGCTTACTGGGCTCCTACAATGAGCAGTTCTTC
CASSLLGSYNEQFF
>TRBV5-6|few|-|TRBJ1-4|15
TGTGCCAGCAGCACGACAGGACATCCTAATGAAAAACTGTTTTTT
CASSTTGHPNEKLFF
>TRBV7-9|few|TRBD1|TRBJ1-2|18
TGTGCCAGCAGCTACAAAAAAATAGGACAGGGGGTTTCACATGGCTACACCTTC
CASSYKKIGQGVSHGYTF
>TRBV18|once|TRBD1|TRBJ2-1|15
TGTGCCAGCTCACCAGAAGGGGGCTTTGGCAATGAGCAGTTCTTC
CASSPEGGFGNEQFF
>TRBV5-1|few|TRBD2|TRBJ2-7|18
TGCGCCAGCAGCTTGAGACAACAGAGCGGGGCACTAGCGTACGAGCAGTACTTC
CASSLRQQSGALAYEQYF
>TRBV21-1|few|-|TRBJ1-4|17
TGTGCCAGCAGCAAAGGCCAGGTCGAAAACCTCAGGGAAAAACTGTTTTTT
CASSKGQVENLREKLFF
>TRBV9|-|-|TRBJ1-1|15
TGTGCCAGCAGCGTAGTTTCAACAGGAGACACTGAAGCTTTCTTT
CASSVVSTGDTEAFF
>TRBV5-1|-|TRBD2|TRBJ2-7|17
TGCGCCAGCAGCTTGGCCGGGTCAACTAGCGGGAGCTACGAGCAGTACTTC
CASSLAGSTSGSYEQYF
>TRBV5-1|-|-|TRBJ1-1|13
TGCGCCAGCAGCTCTGGCGACCTAACTGAAGCTTTCTTT
CASSSGDLTEAFF
>TRBV7-2|-|-|TRBJ2-7|12
TGTGCCAGCAGCTTACGGTGGTACGAGCAGTACTTC
CASSLRWYEQYF
>TRBV6-5|-|TRBD2|TRBJ2-7|15
TGTGCCAGCAGTTACTCGACTAGCAAGTTTTACGAGCAGTACTTC
CASSYSTSKFYEQYF
>TRBV5-1|few|TRBD2|TRBJ2-7|16
TGCGCCAGCAAGCTTGGTTCCCTAGCGGGGTACTACGAGCAGTACTTC
CASKLGSLAGYYEQYF
>TRBV28|-|TRBD2|TRBJ2-5|15
TGTGCCAGCAGCAGACCACTAGCGGGAGGTGAGACCCAGTACTTC
CASSRPLAGGETQYF
>TRBV14|-|-|TRBJ1-1|15
TGTGCCAGCAGCCAAGAAAACGCGCGTACCACTGAAGCTTTCTTT
CASSQENARTTEAFF
>TRBV7-8|few|-|TRBJ1-1|15
TGTGCCAGCAGCTTATTAGGATGGAGAAACACTGAAGCTTTCTTT
CASSLLGWRNTEAFF
>TRBV28|-|TRBD1|TRBJ1-2|17
TGTGCCAGCAGTCCCCCCCCGGGGCAGGGGGCATGGTATGGCTACACCTTC
CASSPPPGQGAWYGYTF
>TRBV9|few|-|TRBJ1-2|13
TGTGCCAGCAGCGGGACAGTTAACTATGGCTACACCTTC
CASSGTVNYGYTF
>TRBV7-2|few|-|TRBJ2-3|14
TGTGCCAGCAGCCAAAGGGCTTTGAGCCCCCCGCAGTATTTT
CASSQRALSPPQYF
>TRBV4-1|-|-|TRBJ2-7|15
TGCGCCAGCAGCCAAGTAGGCGGCAGAACCTACGAGCAGTACTTC
CASSQVGGRTYEQYF
>TRBV4-3|few|-|TRBJ2-3|16
TGCGCCAGCAGCCAAGGGCCAGGCCGTAGCACAGATACGCAGTATTTT
CASSQGPGRSTDTQYF
>TRBV21-1|many|-|TRBJ2-3|16
TGTGCCAGCAGGTCGCTAGCGGGAGGACGCACAGATACGCAGTATTTT
CASRSLAGGRTDTQYF
>TRBV5-4|few|-|TRBJ1-1|13
TGTGCCAGCAGCTATCAGGGAGGCACTGAAGCTTTCTTT
CASSYQGGTEAFF
>TRBV28|-|-|TRBJ2-7|15
TGTGCCAGCAGTTTAGCTTCAGGGTTACCCTTCGAGCAGTACTTC
CASSLASGLPFEQYF
>TRBV7-9|few|-|TRBJ1-4|15
TGTGCCAGCAGCTTACAGGGGTTTGGTAATGAAAAACTGTTTTTT
CASSLQGFGNEKLFF
>TRBV11-2|-|-|TRBJ2-5|12
TGTGCCAGCAGCTTTGACGTTGAGACCCAGTACTTC
CASSFDVETQYF
>TRBV4-3|few|-|TRBJ2-1|14
TGCGCCAGCAGCCAAGAGGCCGCCTACAATGAGCAGTTCTTC
CASSQEAAYNEQFF
>TRBV5-1|-|-|TRBJ2-3|15
TGCGCCAGCAGCTTGACTCCCGTCGGGGGAGATACGCAGTATTTT
CASSLTPVGGDTQYF
>TRBV15|few|-|TRBJ2-7|15
TGTGCCACCAGCAGGCCGCCATCAGGCTCCTACGAGCAGTACTTC
CATSRPPSGSYEQYF
>TRBV5-1|-|-|TRBJ2-3|17
TGCGCCAGCAGCTTGGTGCCCCGGGACCGAAGCACAGATACGCAGTATTTT
CASSLVPRDRSTDTQYF
>TRBV2|few|-|TRBJ2-2|12
TGTGCCGAGGGGCAGACCACCGGGGAGCTGTTTTTT
CAEGQTTGELFF
>TRBV20-1|-|-|TRBJ2-7|11
TGCAGTGCCATACAGCAATCCGAGCAGTACTTC
CSAIQQSEQYF
>TRBV6-5|-|-|TRBJ2-7|12
TGTGCCAGCAGCTACACAGGTGGCGAGCAGTACTTC
CASSYTGGEQYF
>TRBV11-2|-|TRBD2|TRBJ2-1|14
TGTGCCATAACCCCGGGGGGGGTGAGCAATGAGCAGTTCTTC
CAITPGGVSNEQFF
>TRBV4-3|few|TRBD1|TRBJ2-6|15
TGCGCCAGCAGCGGACAGGCCTCTGGGGCCAACGTCCTGACTTTC
CASSGQASGANVLTF
>TRBV28|few|TRBD2|TRBJ2-7|17
TGTGCCAGCAGTTCCTTCTCCGGGACTAGCGGGATGGTCGAGCAGTACTTC
CASSSFSGTSGMVEQYF
>TRBV27|-|TRBD1|TRBJ2-7|16
TGTGCCAGCAGTCCCCTTACAGGGGGCTCCTCCTACGAGCAGTACTTC
CASSPLTGGSSYEQYF
>TRBV4-2|-|-|TRBJ2-3|16
TGTGCCAGCAGCCAAGGGGACCGGCTTCGCACAGATACGCAGTATTTT
CASSQGDRLRTDTQYF
>TRBV18|few|-|TRBJ2-1|15
TGTGCCAGCTCACCACCTGCCGCCTCGACCAATGAGCAGTTCTTC
CASSPPAASTNEQFF
>TRBV11-2|-|-|TRBJ2-1|15
TGTGCCAGCAGCTCAGGGACCGGCTCCTACAATGAGCAGTTCTTC
CASSSGTGSYNEQFF